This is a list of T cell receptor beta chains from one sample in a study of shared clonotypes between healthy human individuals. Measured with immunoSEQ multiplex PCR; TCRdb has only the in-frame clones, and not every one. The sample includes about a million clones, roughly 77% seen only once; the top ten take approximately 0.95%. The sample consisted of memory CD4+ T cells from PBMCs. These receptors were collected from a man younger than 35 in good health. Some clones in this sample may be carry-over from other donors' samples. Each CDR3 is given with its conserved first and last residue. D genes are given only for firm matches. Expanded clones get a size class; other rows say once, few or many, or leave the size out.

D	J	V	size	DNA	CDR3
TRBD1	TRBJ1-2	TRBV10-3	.	TGTGCCATCAGATACTTGGGACAGGGGGAGTTTGGCTACACCTTC	CAIRYLGQGEFGYTF
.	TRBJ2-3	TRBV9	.	TGTGCCAGCAGCGTGGCCCCGTTTAGCACAGATACGCAGTATTTT	CASSVAPFSTDTQYF
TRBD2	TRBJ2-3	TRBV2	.	TGTGCCAGCAGTCAAAGACTAGCGGGAGAAGATACGCAGTATTTT	CASSQRLAGEDTQYF
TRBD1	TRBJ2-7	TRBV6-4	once	TGTGCCAGCATTGATCGGGACAGGTGTTACGAGCAGTACTTC	CASIDRDRCYEQYF
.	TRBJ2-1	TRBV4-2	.	TGTGCCAGCAGCCAAGATCTCAATGAGCAGTTCTTC	CASSQDLNEQFF
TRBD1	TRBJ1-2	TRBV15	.	TGTGCCACCAGCCGTGGGACAGGCCTCTGGGGGGGCTACACCTTC	CATSRGTGLWGGYTF
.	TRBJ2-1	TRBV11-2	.	TGTGCCAGCTCCGAACGGGGCGGGACCAGTTGGAATGAGCAGTTCTTC	CASSERGGTSWNEQFF
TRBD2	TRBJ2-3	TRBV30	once	TGTGCCTGGAGTGTGTGGGAGGGCCCAACGGGGGATACGCAGTATTTT	CAWSVWEGPTGDTQYF
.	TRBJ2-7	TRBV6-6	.	TGTGCCAGCAGTTTCCTGACAGTCACGGGGTCGGGCGAGCAGTACTTC	CASSFLTVTGSGEQYF
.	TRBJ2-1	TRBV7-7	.	TGTGCTAGCAGCCCCCAGACTACCCGCCTTGGGGGGGAGCAGTTCTTC	CASSPQTTRLGGEQFF
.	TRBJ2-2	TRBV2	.	TGTGCCAGCAGGGAAGGGGTGGGGAACACCGGGGAGCTGTTTTTT	CASREGVGNTGELFF
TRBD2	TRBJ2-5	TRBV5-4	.	TGTGCCAGCAGCTTGCCGCGGGAGGGGGAGACCCAGTACTTC	CASSLPREGETQYF
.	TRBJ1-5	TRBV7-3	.	TGTGCCAGCAGCCCACCATCGGGGTGGGCTAGCAATCAGCCCCAGCATTTT	CASSPPSGWASNQPQHF
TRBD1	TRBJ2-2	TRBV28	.	TGTGCCAGCAGTCAGAACCGCTTGGACAGGGGAAGATACACCGGGGAGCTGTTTTTT	CASSQNRLDRGRYTGELFF
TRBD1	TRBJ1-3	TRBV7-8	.	TGTGCCAGCAGCTTTCCCGGACAGGGGGCTGGAAACACCATATATTTT	CASSFPGQGAGNTIYF
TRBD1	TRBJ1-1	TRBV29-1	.	TGCAGCGGCGACGGGACAGGGAAAACTTTCTTT	CSGDGTGKTFF
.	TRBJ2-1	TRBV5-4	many	TGTGCCAGCAGCTCGGTGACAGAGATTTACAATGAGCAGTTCTTC	CASSSVTEIYNEQFF
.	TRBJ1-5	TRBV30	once	TGTGCCTGGAGTGTAGGCCGGAGAGGGAGCAATCAGCCCCAGCATTTT	CAWSVGRRGSNQPQHF
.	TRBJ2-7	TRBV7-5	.	TGTGTCAGAAGTTATAGGGACAGGGGATGCGAGCAGTACTTC	CVRSYRDRGCEQYF
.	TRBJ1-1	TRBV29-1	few	TGCAGCGTCAGGGGCACTGAAGCTTTCTTT	CSVRGTEAFF
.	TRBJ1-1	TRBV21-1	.	TGTGCCAGCAGCAAATCTTCGGGGAGCACTGAAGCTTTCTTT	CASSKSSGSTEAFF
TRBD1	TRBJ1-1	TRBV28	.	TGTGCCAGCAGTGGGGGACAGGGGATTACTGAAGCTTTCTTT	CASSGGQGITEAFF
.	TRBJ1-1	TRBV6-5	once	TGTGCCAGCAGTTACGGGGCAGGGCGGAGTATGACTGAAGCTTTCTTT	CASSYGAGRSMTEAFF
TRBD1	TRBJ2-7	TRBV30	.	TGTGCCTGGAGCCGGGACAGCTCCTACGAGCAGTACTTC	CAWSRDSSYEQYF
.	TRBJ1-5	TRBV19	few	TGTGCCAGTAGTATCGGCAATCAGCCCCAGCATTTT	CASSIGNQPQHF
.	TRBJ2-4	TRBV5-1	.	TGCGCCAGCAGCTTGGCCGGCCTACAGGTAGCCAAAAACATTCAGTACTTC	CASSLAGLQVAKNIQYF
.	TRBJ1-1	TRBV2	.	TGTGCCAGCACAAAGGCCCTAGGAGAGGGCACTGAAGCTTTCTTT	CASTKALGEGTEAFF
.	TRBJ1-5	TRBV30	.	TGTGCCTGGAGTGAGAGCGGCAATCAGCCCCAGCATTTT	CAWSESGNQPQHF
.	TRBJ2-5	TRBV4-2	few	TGTGCCAGCAGCCAAGAAGGCAGGCCCCAAGAGACCCAGTACTTC	CASSQEGRPQETQYF
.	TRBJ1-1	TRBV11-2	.	TGTGCCAGCAGCCAGGTAGGGGCGGGAACTGAAGCTTTCTTT	CASSQVGAGTEAFF
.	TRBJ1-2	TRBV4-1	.	TGCGCCAGCAGCCAAGCCAGGTATGGCTACACCTTC	CASSQARYGYTF
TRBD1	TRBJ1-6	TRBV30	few	TGTGCCTGGGTTGGACAGGGAGGTTCACCCCTCCACTTT	CAWVGQGGSPLHF
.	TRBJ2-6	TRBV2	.	TGTGCCAGCAGTGAAGGGGGGGCCAACGTCCTGACTTTC	CASSEGGANVLTF
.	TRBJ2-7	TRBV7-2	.	TGTGCCAGCAGCTTATCAAGGGGTTCCTACGAGCAGTACTTC	CASSLSRGSYEQYF
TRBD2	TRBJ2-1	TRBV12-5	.	TGTGCTAGTGGACGAGGTCTGGGACTAGCGGGCGGGAGCTCCTACAATGAGCAGTTCTTC	CASGRGLGLAGGSSYNEQFF
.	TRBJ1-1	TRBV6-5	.	TGTGCCAGCAGTTACCGAGCCAAGAACACTGAAGCTTTCTTT	CASSYRAKNTEAFF
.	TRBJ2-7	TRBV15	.	TGTGCCACCAGCAGAGGGAGACAGGCCCCCTACGAGCAGTACTTC	CATSRGRQAPYEQYF
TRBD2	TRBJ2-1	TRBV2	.	TGTGCCAGCAGGGGCGGGGTCTTTAGCGGGAGGAGTTACAATGAGCAGTTCTTC	CASRGGVFSGRSYNEQFF
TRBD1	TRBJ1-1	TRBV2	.	TGTGCCAACAGCCGACAGGGGACAATGAACACTGAAGCTTTCTTT	CANSRQGTMNTEAFF
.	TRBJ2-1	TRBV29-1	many	TGCAGCGTTGTCAGGACTAATGACAATGAGCAGTTCTTC	CSVVRTNDNEQFF